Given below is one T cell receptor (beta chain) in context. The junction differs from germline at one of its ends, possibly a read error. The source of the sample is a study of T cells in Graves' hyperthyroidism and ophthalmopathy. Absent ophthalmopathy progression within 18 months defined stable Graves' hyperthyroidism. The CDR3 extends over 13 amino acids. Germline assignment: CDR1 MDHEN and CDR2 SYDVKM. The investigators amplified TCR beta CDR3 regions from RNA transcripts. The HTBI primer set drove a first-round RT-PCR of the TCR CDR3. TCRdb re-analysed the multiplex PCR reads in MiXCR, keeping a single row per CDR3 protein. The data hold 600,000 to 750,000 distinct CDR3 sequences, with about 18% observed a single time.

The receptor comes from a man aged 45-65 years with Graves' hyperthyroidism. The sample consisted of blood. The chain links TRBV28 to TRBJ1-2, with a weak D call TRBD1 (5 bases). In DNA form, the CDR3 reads TGTGCCAGCAGTTTATTGCGGGGCTATGGCAACACCTTC. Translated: CASSLLRGYGNTF.